A single sample is the source of the 15 T cell receptor beta chains below, sequenced in a study of T cell repertoires in cytomegalovirus infection. TCRdb ran MiXCR on the reads and lists one entry per CDR3 protein. The sample holds approximately 280,000 distinct CDR3 sequences; less than 25% are singletons and the top ten take roughly 20%. No antigen has been identified for these receptors. The input for sequencing was cultured PBMCs, taken from culture after CMV antigen stimulation. The receptor set was obtained from a human donor in good health (CMV status not recorded). Some clones in this sample may be carry-over from other donors' samples.

This clonotype was seen many times. This chain joins TRBV7-8 and TRBJ2-1; D is uncertain. V was shortened by 1 base and J by 7 bases, with 5 bases between the two germline ends. The length of the CDR3 is 12 residues. Germline V CDR1 and CDR2: SGHVS, FQNEAQ. CDR3 sequence reads: CASSLGNNEQFF. CDR3 DNA: TGTGCCAGCAGCTTAGGAAATAATGAGCAGTTCTTC.

V gene TRBV5-1 combines with J gene TRBJ2-1, with D tentatively TRBD2 (6 bases). The V end was cut by 4 bases, the J end by 7 bases, with 18 bases between. The germline CDR1 and CDR2 sequences are SGHRS and YFSETQ. The CDR3 spans 15 residues. The CDR3: CASSLGPGVGNEQFF. Here the CDR3 DNA reads TGCGCCAGCAGCCTTGGGCCGGGAGTGGGGAATGAGCAGTTCTTC.

The chain employs TRBV2 and TRBJ2-3; perhaps TRBD2 as D (6 bases). The length of the CDR3 is 14 residues. CDR1 is SNHLY, CDR2 FYNNEI, per germline. V was shortened by 4 bases and J by 5 bases, with 13 bases between the two germline ends. The CDR3 is CASSAWRGIDTQYF. The CDR3, as DNA: TGTGCCAGCAGTGCGTGGCGGGGAATAGATACGCAGTATTTT.

This clonotype has a handful of counts. The V call is TRBV6-2 or TRBV6-3, the J call TRBJ2-3, with TRBD1 identical over 7 bases. Germline values: CDR1 MNHEY, CDR2 SVGEGT. The CDR3 sequence is 18 residues long. V gave up 2 bases and J gave up 2 bases; unmatched junction bases: 13. The CDR3 DNA is TGTGCCAGCAGTTACACGCGTACAGGGGAGAGGAACACAGATACGCAGTATTTT. Translated: CASSYTRTGERNTDTQYF.

Of note for this clonotype: Possible read error: a much larger clone is one base away. This sequence joins TRBV24-1 and TRBJ2-7; D might be TRBD2 (6 bases). The CDR3 is 14 amino acids. Per the germline V gene, CDR1 is KGHDR and CDR2 is SFDVKD. The CDR3 reads CVTSRGRSSYEQYF. For the CDR3, the DNA is TGTGTCACCAGCCGGGGGAGGAGCTCCTACGAGCAGTACTTC.

The chain combines TRBV4-3 with TRBJ2-5; 8 bases match TRBD1. With V trimmed by 0 bases and J by 4 bases, 4 bases remained unmatched. Per the germline V gene, CDR1 is LGHNA and CDR2 is YSLEER. This CDR3 is 15 amino acids long. CDR3 residues: CASSQDEQGGETQYF. Here the CDR3 DNA reads TGCGCCAGCAGCCAAGATGAACAGGGGGGAGAGACCCAGTACTTC.

The V gene is TRBV19, the J gene TRBJ2-2; a weak D match, TRBD2 (6 bases). V was clipped by 2 bases and J by 2 bases, with 12 bases between them. CDR1 and CDR2 from the germline V gene are LNHDA and SQIVND (reference sequence). This CDR3 is 16 amino acids long. Written as DNA, the CDR3 is TGTGCCAGTAGTATAACGGGAGTCCCTAACACCGGGGAGCTGTTTTTT. It is translated as CASSITGVPNTGELFF.

V and J are TRBV7-2 and TRBJ2-1; 7 bases line up with TRBD2. V was clipped by 0 bases and J by 4 bases; unmatched bases: 3. The CDR3 loop spans 15 amino acids. Germline V gene lookup returns CDR1 SGHTA and CDR2 FQGNSA. The CDR3 loop is CASSLASGLYNEQFF. The DNA for the CDR3 is TGTGCCAGCAGCTTAGCTAGCGGGCTTTACAATGAGCAGTTCTTC.

The V and J genes are TRBV12-5 and TRBJ2-5; D possibly corresponds to TRBD2 (6 bases). Trimming left V 7 bases short and J 5 bases short, with 17 bases between. The CDR3 loop spans 14 amino acids. Germline V gene lookup returns CDR1 LGHNT and CDR2 FRNRAP. CDR3 DNA: TGTGCTAGTGACGGGGACTCCGAGTGGGAGACCCAGTACTTC. This gives the protein CASDGDSEWETQYF.

The chain couples TRBV19 to TRBJ2-1, with a possible D match to TRBD1 (6 bases). The CDR3 is 12 amino acids. Germline V gene data show CDR1 as LNHDA and CDR2 as SQIVND (reference sequence). Trimming removed 5 bases at V and 9 bases at J, with 11 bases between. CDR3 nucleotide sequence: TGTGCCAGTAGTGTCAGGGGCGCTGAGCAGTTCTTC. Protein: CASSVRGAEQFF.

This clonotype was counted many times. This chain joins TRBV12-3 or TRBV12-4 and TRBJ2-5; the D is unclear. V lost 6 bases, J lost 2 bases, and 4 bases lay in between. This CDR3 is built from 11 residues. CDR3 residues: CASSFQETQYF. In DNA form, the CDR3 reads TGTGCCAGCAGCTTTCAAGAGACCCAGTACTTC.

This chain joins TRBV11-2 and TRBJ2-7; tentatively, D is TRBD2 (6 bases). The CDR3 totals 14 residues. V was pared by 1 base and J by 3 bases, with 10 bases between. Germline loops: CDR1 SGHAT, CDR2 FQNNGV. The CDR3 loop is CASSLGWGDYEQYF. CDR3 nucleotide sequence: TGTGCCAGCAGCTTAGGCTGGGGGGACTACGAGCAGTACTTC. The whole variable domain, remainder taken from reference TRBV11-2 and TRBJ2-7, is EAGVAQSPRYKIIEKRQSVAFWCNPISGHATLYWYQQILGQGPKLLIQFQNNGVVDDSQLPKDRFSAERLKGVDSTLKIQPAKLEDSAVYLCASSLGWGDYEQYFGPGTRLTVT.

At least ten counts were recorded for this clonotype. The chain uses TRBV7-2 and TRBJ2-5; 10 bases map to TRBD1. The germline V gene has CDR1 SGHTA and CDR2 FQGNSA. This CDR3 is 15 amino acids long. The J segment lost 3 bases and the V segment lost 4 bases, leaving 5 bases of the junction unmatched. CDR3 sequence (DNA): TGTGCCAGCAGCTCCGACAGGGGGCGGAAAGAGACCCAGTACTTC. This codes for CASSSDRGRKETQYF.

This chain links TRBV11-3 with TRBJ2-7, with a tentative D call TRBD2 (7 bases). V lost 2 bases, J lost 3 bases, and 20 bases lay in between. The germline V gene encodes CDR1 SGHNT and CDR2 YENEEA. This CDR3 is built from 17 residues. CDR3 loop: CASSLRVSRGDYYEQYV. As DNA, the CDR3 is TGTGCCAGCAGCTTACGAGTATCGAGGGGGGACTACTACGAGCAGTACGTC.

This clonotype was seen more than once but under ten times. The rearrangement links TRBV20-1 to TRBJ2-1; D is possibly TRBD1 (7 bases). Trimming shortened V by 0 bases and J by 6 bases, and 12 bases separated the two germline ends. The CDR3 has 14 amino acids. The germline V gene encodes CDR1 DFQATT and CDR2 SNEGSKA (reference sequence). DNA of the CDR3: TGCAGTGCTAGAGATGGGCAGGGGGGCAATGAGCAGTTCTTC. Amino acid sequence: CSARDGQGGNEQFF.